The 13 T cell receptor beta chains presented below share a single source sample, sequenced in a study of cytomegalovirus exposure and HLA in healthy donors. TCRdb keeps only in-frame clones here, not all; method: immunoSEQ multiplex PCR. The data show 130,000 to 150,000 clones, with approximately 90% seen just once and less than 5.5% held by the top ten. Sequencing was carried out using PBMCs. These receptors came from a young man in good health and CMV-seropositive.

V and J are TRBV29-1 and TRBJ2-7; 10 bases map to TRBD2. The germline V gene has CDR1 SQVTM and CDR2 ANQGSEA. This CDR3 has 13 residues. Trimming at V came to 7 bases and at J to 5 bases, leaving 8 bases not matched to a gene. This CDR3 is CSASRTSGDEQYF. CDR3 in DNA: TGCAGCGCGTCTCGGACTAGCGGTGACGAGCAGTACTTC.

This sequence joins TRBV7-3 and TRBJ2-1; tentatively, D is TRBD2 (5 bases). V lost 4 bases and J lost 4, with 8 bases in between. Germline values: CDR1 SGHTA, CDR2 FQGTGA. The CDR3 sequence is 13 residues long. CDR3 residues: CASSSPGYNEQFF. CDR3 in DNA: TGTGCCAGCAGCTCGCCGGGGTACAATGAGCAGTTCTTC. Based on the CDR3 plus reference TRBV7-3 and TRBJ2-1, the full variable domain is GAGVSQTPSNKVTEKGKYVELRCDPISGHTALYWYRQSLGQGPEFLIYFQGTGAADDSGLPNDRFFAVRPEGSVSTLKIQRTERGDSAVYLCASSSPGYNEQFFGPGTRLTVL.

The J gene is TRBJ1-6, the V gene TRBV28, with D possibly matching TRBD1 (5 bases). V lost 5 bases, J lost 10 bases, and 18 bases lay in between. CDR1 is MDHEN, CDR2 SYDVKM, per germline. CDR3 length equals 15 residues. CDR3 coding DNA: TGTGCCAGCAGTGGATGGGGCAGGGAGGGATCACCCCTCCACTTT. Its protein product is CASSGWGREGSPLHF.

The V gene is TRBV10-2, the J gene TRBJ2-5, with 7 positions matching TRBD2. This CDR3 has 17 residues. V trimming: 8 bases; J trimming: 3 bases; junction bases outside the gene matches: 18. Germline CDR1 is WSHSY and CDR2 is SAAADI. CDR3 region: CASYRDYPAGEKETQYF. The CDR3 DNA reads TGCGCCAGCTACCGGGACTACCCTGCTGGGGAAAAAGAGACCCAGTACTTC.

The chain is built from TRBV4-1 and TRBJ1-4; D is ambiguous. Germline V gene lookup returns CDR1 MGHRA and CDR2 YSYEKL. The CDR3 runs 14 residues. The V and J ends lost 4 bases and 1 base respectively, with 7 bases between them. CDR3 DNA: TGCGCCAGCAGCCCGGGGAGAACTAATGAAAAACTGTTTTTT. It codes for CASSPGRTNEKLFF.

J is TRBJ1-2 and V is TRBV6-5; D is ambiguous. The CDR3 totals 15 residues. V lost 4 bases, J lost 2 bases, and 14 bases lay in between. Germline CDR1 is MNHEY and CDR2 is SVGAGI. CDR3 in amino acids: CASSLGITGNYGYTF. The CDR3 DNA sequence: TGTGCCAGCAGTTTGGGGATAACGGGAAACTATGGCTACACCTTC.

The chain combines TRBV6-1 with TRBJ1-1; D is undetermined. Germline CDR1 reads MNHNS; CDR2 reads SASEGT. CDR3 length equals 15 residues. The germline V and J ends were trimmed by 2 bases and 4 bases, with 14 bases remaining between them. The CDR3 loop is CASSELEGLATEAFF. CDR3 nucleotides: TGTGCCAGCAGTGAATTGGAGGGTTTGGCCACTGAAGCTTTCTTT.

The chain links TRBV6-6 to TRBJ2-7; D gene ambiguous. This CDR3 is 15 amino acids long. In germline, CDR1 is MNHNY, CDR2 SVGAGI (reference sequence). The germline V and J ends were trimmed by 0 bases and 0 bases, with 9 bases remaining between them. CDR3 bases: TGTGCCAGCAGTTACTCGATAGCCGCCTCCTACGAGCAGTACTTC. Encoded protein: CASSYSIAASYEQYF.

The chain is built from TRBV5-6 and TRBJ2-7; 10 bases align to TRBD1. V lost 6 bases and J lost 5; bases outside the gene matches: 8. Germline V gives CDR1 SGHDT, CDR2 YYEEEE. This CDR3 spans 14 amino acids. The CDR3 reads CASTLGTGVNEQYF. Written as DNA, the CDR3 is TGTGCCAGCACCTTAGGGACAGGGGTCAACGAGCAGTACTTC.

This clone was recorded only once. This rearrangement joins TRBV5-1 to TRBJ1-1; TRBD1 agrees at 11 bases. The germline gives CDR1 SGHRS, CDR2 YFSETQ. J lost 7 bases, V lost 4 bases, and 6 bases had no gene match. The CDR3 is made up of 14 amino acids. CDR3 amino acids: CASSPGQGVNEAFF. The CDR3 DNA follows: TGCGCCAGCAGCCCGGGACAGGGGGTAAATGAAGCTTTCTTT.

The gene calls are TRBV5-4 and TRBJ1-3; D unresolved. In germline, CDR1 is SGHNT, CDR2 YYREEE (reference sequence). With 0 bases removed from V and 4 bases from J, the gap between germline ends came to 11 bases. The CDR3 sequence is 15 residues long. The CDR3, as DNA: TGTGCCAGCAGCTTGGGATGGGGAGACGGAAACACCATATATTTT. Residues: CASSLGWGDGNTIYF.

V usage is TRBV7-9 and J usage is TRBJ1-2, with TRBD1 as a possible D gene (5 bases). Germline V gene lookup returns CDR1 SEHNR and CDR2 FQNEAQ (reference sequence). CDR3 length: 18 residues. Trimming left V 0 bases short and J 4 bases short, with 21 bases between. The CDR3 protein is CASSLAGGKGDHSYGYTF. Written as DNA, the CDR3 is TGTGCCAGCAGCTTAGCCGGAGGGAAAGGGGACCACAGCTATGGCTACACCTTC. The full variable domain, in which reference TRBV7-9 and TRBJ1-2 provide the parts outside the CDR3, is DTGVSQNPRHKITKRGQNVTFRCDPISEHNRLYWYRQTLGQGPEFLTYFQNEAQLEKSRLLSDRFSAERPKGSFSTLEIQRTEQGDSAMYLCASSLAGGKGDHSYGYTFGSGTRLTVV.

This clone occurred once. One junction end does not reproduce the germline sequence, and a read error may be involved. The chain couples TRBV27 to TRBJ2-3; D gene uncertain. The CDR3 spans 13 residues. Looked up from germline, CDR1 is MNHEY and CDR2 is SMNVEV (reference sequence). The CDR3 here is CASSLSTTETQYF. CDR3 sequence (DNA): TGTGCCAGCAGCCTCAGTACCACAGAAACGCAGTATTTT.